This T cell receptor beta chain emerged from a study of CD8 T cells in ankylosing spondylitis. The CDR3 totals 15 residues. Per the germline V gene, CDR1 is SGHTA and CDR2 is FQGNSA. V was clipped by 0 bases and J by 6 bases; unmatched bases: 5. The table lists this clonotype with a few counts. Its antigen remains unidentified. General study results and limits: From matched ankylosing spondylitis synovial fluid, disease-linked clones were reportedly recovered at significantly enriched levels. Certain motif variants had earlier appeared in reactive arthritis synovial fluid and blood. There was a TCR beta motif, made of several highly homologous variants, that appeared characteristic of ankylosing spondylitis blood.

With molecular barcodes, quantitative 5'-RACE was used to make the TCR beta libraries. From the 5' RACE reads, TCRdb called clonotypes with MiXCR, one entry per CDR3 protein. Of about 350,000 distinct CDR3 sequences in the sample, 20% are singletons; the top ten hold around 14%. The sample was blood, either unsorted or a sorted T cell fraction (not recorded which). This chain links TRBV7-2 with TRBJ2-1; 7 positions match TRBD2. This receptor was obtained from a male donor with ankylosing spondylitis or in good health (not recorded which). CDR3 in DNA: TGTGCCAGCAGCTTAGCCAGCGGGGTAATCAATGAGCAGTTCTTC. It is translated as CASSLASGVINEQFF.